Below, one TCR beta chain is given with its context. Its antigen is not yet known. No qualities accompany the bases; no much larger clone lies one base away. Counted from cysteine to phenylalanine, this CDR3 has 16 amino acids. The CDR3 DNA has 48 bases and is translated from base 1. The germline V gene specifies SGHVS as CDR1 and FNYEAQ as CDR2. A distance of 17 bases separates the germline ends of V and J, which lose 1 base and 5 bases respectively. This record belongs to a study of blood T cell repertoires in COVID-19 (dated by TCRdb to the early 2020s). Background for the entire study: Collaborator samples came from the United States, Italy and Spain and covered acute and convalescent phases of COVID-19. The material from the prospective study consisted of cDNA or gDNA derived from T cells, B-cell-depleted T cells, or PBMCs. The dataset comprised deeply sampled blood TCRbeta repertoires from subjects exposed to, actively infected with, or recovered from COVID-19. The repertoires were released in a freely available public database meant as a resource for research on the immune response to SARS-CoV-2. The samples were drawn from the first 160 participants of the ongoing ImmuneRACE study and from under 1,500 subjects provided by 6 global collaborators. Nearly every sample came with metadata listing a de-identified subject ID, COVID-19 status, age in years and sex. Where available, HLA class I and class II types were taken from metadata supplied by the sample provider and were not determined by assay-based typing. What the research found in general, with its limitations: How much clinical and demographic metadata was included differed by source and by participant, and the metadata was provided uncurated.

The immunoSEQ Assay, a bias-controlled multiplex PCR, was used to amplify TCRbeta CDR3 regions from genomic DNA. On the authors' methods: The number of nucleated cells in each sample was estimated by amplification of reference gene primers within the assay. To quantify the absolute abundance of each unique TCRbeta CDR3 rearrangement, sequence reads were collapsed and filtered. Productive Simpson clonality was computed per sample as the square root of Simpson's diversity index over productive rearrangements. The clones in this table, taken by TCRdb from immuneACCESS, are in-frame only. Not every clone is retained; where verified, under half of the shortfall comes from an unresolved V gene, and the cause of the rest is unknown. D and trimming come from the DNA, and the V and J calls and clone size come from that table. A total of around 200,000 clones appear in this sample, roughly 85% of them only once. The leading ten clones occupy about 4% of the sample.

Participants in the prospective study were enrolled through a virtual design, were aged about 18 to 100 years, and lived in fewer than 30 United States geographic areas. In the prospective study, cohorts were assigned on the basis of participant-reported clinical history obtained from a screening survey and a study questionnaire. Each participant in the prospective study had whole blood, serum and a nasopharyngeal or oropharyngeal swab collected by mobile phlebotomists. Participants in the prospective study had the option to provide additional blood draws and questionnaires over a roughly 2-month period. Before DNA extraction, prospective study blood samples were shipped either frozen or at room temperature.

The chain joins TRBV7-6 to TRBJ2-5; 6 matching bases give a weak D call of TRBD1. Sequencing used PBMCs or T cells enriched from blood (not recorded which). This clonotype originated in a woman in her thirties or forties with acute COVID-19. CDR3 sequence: CASSLGFRTAWETQYF. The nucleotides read TGTGCCAGCAGCTTAGGTTTCCGGACAGCCTGGGAGACCCAGTACTTC.